This section outlines one T cell receptor (beta chain) sequence together with its context. This sample stems from a study of blood T cell repertoires in COVID-19. Study-level information: The analysed material was cDNA or gDNA that came from T cells, B-cell-depleted T cells, or PBMCs.

Original analysis: Reference gene primer amplification in the assay estimated nucleated cell counts. The assay was immunoSEQ multiplex PCR, and TCRdb's table has in-frame clones only and misses some. V, J and clone size reflect that table, while D and trimming were determined from the DNA. The sample has 100,000 to 150,000 clones; around nine tenths are singletons. The CDR3 is 14 amino acids. Trimming took 4 bases from V and 10 from J; bases not matched to a gene: 6. Germline V gene sequence: CDR1 SGHRS, CDR2 YFSETQ. This TCR was recovered from an elderly woman with acute or convalescent COVID-19. This rearrangement joins TRBV5-1 to TRBJ1-6; 9 nucleotides line up with TRBD1. The sample comprised peripheral blood. The CDR3 reads CASSIGQGTSPLHF. The CDR3 DNA reads as TGCGCCAGCAGCATCGGACAGGGGACCTCACCCCTCCACTTT.